Listed here are 28 T cell receptor beta chains from one sample, sequenced in a study of shared clonotypes between healthy human individuals. Sequencing was performed with immunoSEQ multiplex PCR; in TCRdb, only in-frame clones are kept and a portion is missing. The table includes some 2,500,000 clones, around 93% detected once. The sample taken for sequencing was naive CD4+ T cells from PBMCs. Subset in this sample: CD45RA+ positively selected. The receptors shown here come from a man aged 18 to 30 in good health. Some clones in this sample may be carry-over from other donors' samples.

In regard to this clone: Different DNA sequences within this sample yield the same CDR3. The rearrangement links TRBV18 to TRBJ1-1, with TRBD1 as a possible D gene (5 bases). Germline lookup yields CDR1 KGHSH and CDR2 LQKENI. This CDR3 contains 14 residues. V lost 3 bases and J lost 0, with 8 bases in between. The CDR3 DNA follows: TGTGCCAGCTCACCGGGGACGGTGAACACTGAAGCTTTCTTT. It encodes CASSPGTVNTEAFF.

The chain employs TRBV6-5 and TRBJ2-3; 8 bases agree with TRBD2. The V gene end was trimmed by 7 bases and the J gene end by 0 bases; junction bases not matched to a gene: 3. The CDR3 is made up of 14 amino acids. CDR1 and CDR2 from the germline V gene are MNHEY and SVGAGI. The CDR3 DNA reads TGTGCCAGCAAACTAGCGGTTAGCACAGATACGCAGTATTTT. It translates to CASKLAVSTDTQYF.

V is TRBV5-4 and J is TRBJ1-1; 7 bases line up with TRBD1. The CDR3 has 13 residues. Germline CDR1 reads SGHNT; CDR2 reads YYREEE (reference sequence). The J segment lost 3 bases and the V segment lost 4 bases, leaving 3 bases of the junction unmatched. The CDR3 reads CASSAGQDTEAFF. The CDR3, as DNA: TGTGCCAGCAGCGCAGGACAGGACACTGAAGCTTTCTTT.

The table lists this clone with a count of one. The rearrangement links TRBV5-6 to TRBJ2-1; 10 bases agree with TRBD2. The ends lost 3 bases at V and 3 bases at J; junction bases unmatched: 3. This CDR3 has 15 amino acids. Germline values: CDR1 SGHDT, CDR2 YYEEEE. The CDR3 region is CASSWLAGDYNEQFF. The CDR3 nucleotides read TGTGCCAGCAGCTGGCTAGCGGGAGACTACAATGAGCAGTTCTTC.

The V call is TRBV4-2, the J call TRBJ1-1; D gene ambiguous. Trimming took off 1 base at V and 1 base at J, with 22 bases between the two ends. There are 19 residues in the CDR3. Germline CDR1 and CDR2: LGHNA and YNFKEQ. In nucleotides, the CDR3 is TGTGCCAGCAGCCAAGGGCTGGGCCAGGTCCCCGCAGAGAACACTGAAGCTTTCTTT. This codes for CASSQGLGQVPAENTEAFF.

The CDR3 DNA is TGTGCCAGTAGTATCTACCGGACTGAGCAGTACTTC. This codes for CASSIYRTEQYF. The rearrangement uses TRBV19 and TRBJ2-7, with D tentatively TRBD2 (5 bases). The V end was cut by 3 bases, the J end by 7 bases, with 10 bases between. CDR3 length equals 12 residues. Germline V CDR1 and CDR2: LNHDA, SQIVND (reference sequence).

As DNA, the CDR3 is TGTGCCAGCAGCTTAGCCCAGGGAAGGAACACTGAAGCTTTCTTT. Amino acids: CASSLAQGRNTEAFF. The chain employs TRBV7-9 and TRBJ1-1; a possible D gene is TRBD1 (5 bases). The CDR3 loop spans 15 amino acids. V lost 0 bases to trimming and J lost 1 base, with 9 bases between them. The germline CDR1 and CDR2 sequences are SEHNR and FQNEAQ (reference sequence).

This clone was observed a single time. The V gene is TRBV28, the J gene TRBJ1-3, with 7 bases aligning to TRBD1. The CDR3 is made up of 16 amino acids. Germline V gene lookup returns CDR1 MDHEN and CDR2 SYDVKM. The junction had 6 bases not matched to a gene; V was cut back by 4 bases and J by 0 bases. CDR3 nucleotide sequence: TGTGCCAGCAGTTCCTCACAGGGGTCCTCTGGAAACACCATATATTTT. Translated: CASSSSQGSSGNTIYF.

V and J are TRBV7-2 and TRBJ2-7; TRBD1 or TRBD2 may be the D gene (6 bases each). CDR3 size: 15 residues. CDR1 is SGHTA, CDR2 FQGNSA, per germline. V was pared by 3 bases and J by 2 bases, with 14 bases between. The CDR3 DNA reads as TGTGCCAGCAGCTTGTTGGGGGGCGCAACCTACGAGCAGTACTTC. Its translation is CASSLLGGATYEQYF.

Points on this clone: Other nucleotide sequences in the sample specify the same CDR3. The rearrangement joins TRBV9 to TRBJ2-5; D is uncertain. The V and J ends lost 3 bases and 5 bases respectively, with 5 bases between them. Germline-derived CDR1 and CDR2 are SGDLS and YYNGEE. The CDR3 totals 11 residues. CDR3 residues: CASSAGETQYF. CDR3 sequence (DNA): TGTGCCAGCAGCGCCGGGGAGACCCAGTACTTC.

This clone was observed a handful of times. This sequence joins TRBV14 and TRBJ1-1; 7 bases fit TRBD1. Germline CDR1 reads SGHDN; CDR2 reads FVKESK. Trimming took 1 base from V and 5 from J; bases not matched to a gene: 4. The CDR3 consists of 14 residues. CDR3 sequence (DNA): TGTGCCAGCAGCCAAGTACAGGGGTATACTGAAGCTTTCTTT. The encoded protein is CASSQVQGYTEAFF.

The chain links TRBV30 to TRBJ2-3; TRBD2 agrees at 10 bases. V was pared by 3 bases and J by 4 bases, with 7 bases of the junction left unmatched. The CDR3 loop spans 15 amino acids. Germline CDR1 reads GTSNPN; CDR2 reads SVGIG (reference sequence). CDR3 sequence: CAWRTGTSEADTQYF. The CDR3 region has the DNA TGTGCCTGGAGGACCGGGACTAGCGAGGCAGATACGCAGTATTTT. The variable domain in full, completed from reference TRBV30 and TRBJ2-3, reads SQTIHQWPATLVQPVGSPLSLECTVEGTSNPNLYWYRQAAGRGLQLLFYSVGIGQISSEVPQNLSASRPQDRQFILSSKKLLLSDSGFYLCAWRTGTSEADTQYFGPGTRLTVL.

About this clone: In the same sample, other DNA sequences code for this CDR3. The chain employs TRBV6-5 and TRBJ1-5; D call uncertain. Germline loops: CDR1 MNHEY, CDR2 SVGAGI. V was clipped by 4 bases and J by 7 bases, with 8 bases between them. CDR3 size: 12 residues. CDR3 in DNA: TGTGCCAGCAGTTCCCTTGGGCAGCCCCAGCATTTT. Its translation: CASSSLGQPQHF.

The chain combines TRBV4-2 with TRBJ1-5, with D tentatively TRBD1 (6 bases). CDR1 and CDR2 from the germline V gene are LGHNA and YNFKEQ. This CDR3 is 13 amino acids long. V dropped 4 bases and J dropped 11 bases, with 15 bases sitting between them. The CDR3 bases are TGTGCCAGCAGCCCGCGACAGGAGGGAACCCAGCATTTT. It encodes CASSPRQEGTQHF.

This rearrangement joins TRBV2 to TRBJ1-5; TRBD1 might be the D (6 bases). Looked up from germline, CDR1 is SNHLY and CDR2 is FYNNEI. This CDR3 has 14 residues. V was clipped by 2 bases and J by 11 bases, with 16 bases between them. The CDR3 region is CASSERGPGLTQHF. The CDR3 nucleotides read TGTGCCAGCAGTGAACGGGGGCCCGGCTTGACCCAGCATTTT. The full variable domain, in which reference TRBV2 and TRBJ1-5 provide the parts outside the CDR3, is EPEVTQTPSHQVTQMGQEVILRCVPISNHLYFYWYRQILGQKVEFLVSFYNNEISEKSEIFDDQFSVERPDGSNFTLKIRSTKLEDSAMYFCASSERGPGLTQHFGDGTRLSIL.

This clone turned up a few times. The CDR3 spells CASRPLAGRGADGELFF. The DNA of the CDR3 is TGTGCCAGCAGGCCACTAGCGGGGAGAGGGGCGGACGGGGAGCTGTTTTTT. The chain joins TRBV28 to TRBJ2-2; 10 nucleotides agree with TRBD2. The CDR3 sequence is 17 residues long. Germline V lookup: CDR1 MDHEN, CDR2 SYDVKM. Unmatched junction bases numbered 14, after V lost 6 bases and J lost 7 bases.

The rearrangement uses TRBV4-3 and TRBJ2-7; TRBD2 is a possible D gene (6 bases). The CDR3 has 20 amino acids. The V and J ends lost 4 bases and 2 bases respectively, with 30 bases between them. Germline-derived CDR1 and CDR2 are LGHNA and YSLEER. CDR3 nucleotide sequence: TGCGCCAGCAGCCGCTACACCGGGACTCCTTCCTCCTCGGGGACCTACGAGCAGTACTTC. This gives the protein CASSRYTGTPSSSGTYEQYF.

The sample holds one count of this clone. The V and J genes are TRBV15 and TRBJ1-1, with D perhaps TRBD1 (6 bases). Germline CDR1 is LNHNV and CDR2 is YYDKDF (reference sequence). Deletions cut 1 base from V and 1 base from J, with 16 bases between. The CDR3 loop spans 17 amino acids. The CDR3 sequence is CATSRGGTSRGNTEAFF. CDR3 nucleotide sequence: TGTGCCACCAGCAGAGGGGGGACAAGCCGAGGGAACACTGAAGCTTTCTTT.

This clone has a single count. The V gene is TRBV19, the J gene TRBJ1-4; no reliable D call. This CDR3 is built from 14 residues. Looked up from germline, CDR1 is LNHDA and CDR2 is SQIVND (reference sequence). V was clipped by 8 bases and J by 8 bases, with 18 bases between them. The CDR3 DNA reads TGTGCCAGTGGCCGGACGGCTGTGGGGGAAAAACTGTTTTTT. It encodes CASGRTAVGEKLFF. Full variable domain (missing parts from reference TRBV19 and TRBJ1-4): DGGITQSPKYLFRKEGQNVTLSCEQNLNHDAMYWYRQDPGQGLRLIYYSQIVNDFQKGDIAEGYSVSREKKESFPLTVTSAQKNPTAFYLCASGRTAVGEKLFFGSGTQLSVL.

This sequence joins TRBV5-6 and TRBJ2-2; 10 bases line up with TRBD1. The CDR3 runs to 16 residues. CDR1 and CDR2 from the germline V gene are SGHDT and YYEEEE. V was pared by 2 bases and J by 3 bases, with 4 bases of the junction left unmatched. CDR3 DNA: TGTGCCAGCAGCTTTTGGGACAGGGGATACACCGGGGAGCTGTTTTTT. This sequence encodes CASSFWDRGYTGELFF.

The chain recombines TRBV4-2 with TRBJ1-2; no reliable D call. The germline gives CDR1 LGHNA, CDR2 YNFKEQ. Trimming stripped 1 base from V and 7 bases from J, with 13 bases between. The CDR3 is 14 amino acids. CDR3 residues: CASSQAASSGGYTF. The DNA for the CDR3 is TGTGCCAGCAGCCAAGCGGCCTCTTCGGGTGGCTACACCTTC.

This clone was seen once. The identical CDR3 is also encoded by other nucleotide sequences in the sample. This rearrangement joins TRBV6-6 to TRBJ2-7; D uncertain. V lost 6 bases to trimming and J lost 5 bases, with 8 bases between them. The germline V gene encodes CDR1 MNHNY and CDR2 SVGAGI (reference sequence). The CDR3 sequence is 11 residues long. The CDR3 here is CASSPGDEQYF. The CDR3 DNA sequence: TGTGCCAGCAGCCCTGGGGACGAGCAGTACTTC.

This chain joins TRBV19 and TRBJ1-5; 7 nucleotides match TRBD1. CDR1 and CDR2 from the germline V gene are LNHDA and SQIVND (reference sequence). The CDR3 contains 15 residues. After removal of 1 base from V and 3 bases from J, the junction contained 3 bases not matched to a gene. CDR3 protein: CASSIGRGDNQPQHF. CDR3 bases: TGTGCCAGTAGTATAGGCAGGGGGGACAATCAGCCCCAGCATTTT.

To note about this clone: Other nucleotide sequences from this sample produce the same CDR3. The chain employs TRBV9 and TRBJ2-1; 7 nucleotides align to TRBD2. The CDR3 spans 15 residues. Per the germline V gene, CDR1 is SGDLS and CDR2 is YYNGEE. After removal of 2 bases from V and 3 bases from J, the junction contained 5 bases not matched to a gene. The CDR3 spells CASSVAGDYYNEQFF. The DNA of the CDR3 is TGTGCCAGCAGCGTGGCGGGAGACTACTACAATGAGCAGTTCTTC.

With respect to this clone: This sample includes further DNA sequences coding for the same CDR3. The CDR3 is CASSLGQGETQYF. In DNA form, the CDR3 reads TGCGCCAGCAGCTTGGGTCAGGGAGAGACCCAGTACTTC. The V gene is TRBV5-1, the J gene TRBJ2-5; perhaps TRBD1 as D (5 bases). Per germline, CDR1 SGHRS and CDR2 YFSETQ. This CDR3 spans 13 amino acids. V was cut by 0 bases and J by 4 bases, with 7 bases left in between.

V and J are TRBV28 and TRBJ1-5, with a tentative D call TRBD1 (5 bases). The germline gives CDR1 MDHEN, CDR2 SYDVKM. CDR3 length: 15 residues. V was shortened by 6 bases and J by 3 bases, with 15 bases between the two germline ends. The CDR3 DNA sequence: TGTGCCAGCAGGATCCCAGGGAGGGCCAATCAGCCCCAGCATTTT. Translation gives CASRIPGRANQPQHF.

This chain uses TRBV28 with TRBJ2-2, with D unclear. The V end lost 3 bases, the J end lost 5 bases, and 10 bases lay between the germline ends. CDR1 is MDHEN, CDR2 SYDVKM, per germline. This CDR3 region has 14 residues. The CDR3 DNA is TGTGCCAGCAGTTTTGAGAGGAAGACCGGGGAGCTGTTTTTT. Amino acid sequence: CASSFERKTGELFF. Supplemented by reference TRBV28 and TRBJ2-2, the full variable domain reads DVKVTQSSRYLVKRTGEKVFLECVQDMDHENMFWYRQDPGLGLRLIYFSYDVKMKEKGDIPEGYSVSREKKERFSLILESASTNQTSMYLCASSFERKTGELFFGEGSRLTVL.

The chain uses TRBV18 and TRBJ2-7; 8 nucleotides align to TRBD1. The junction had 15 bases not matched to a gene; V was cut back by 4 bases and J by 7 bases. The CDR3 is 16 amino acids. CDR1 and CDR2 from the germline V gene are KGHSH and LQKENI. The CDR3 reads CASSRLTGGALIEQYF. CDR3 DNA sequence: TGTGCCAGCTCACGGCTTACAGGGGGTGCGTTAATTGAGCAGTACTTC.